A few counts support the clone carrying this TCR beta chain. The V end was cut by 1 base, the J end by 1 base, with 11 bases between. There are 15 residues in the CDR3. Template switching added a universal primer site, and cDNA bore unique molecular identifiers. Each CDR3 protein gets one entry after TCRdb re-called the 5' RACE reads with MiXCR. The sample records some 500,000 distinct CDR3 sequences, nearly 10% being singletons. These data come from a study of identical twins. This same sample was also taken into another study, of yellow fever vaccine responses in identical twins. That paper notes: After vaccination, twins' T cell response reportedly seemed partly convergent, partly personalized.

The sample consisted of PBMCs. The source is a woman between 18 and 30 years old in good health. The rearrangement uses TRBV12-3 or TRBV12-4 and TRBJ2-7, with D hard to call. The CDR3 here is CASSLDGDPSYEQYF. DNA for the CDR3: TGTGCCAGCAGTTTAGACGGAGATCCGTCCTACGAGCAGTACTTC.